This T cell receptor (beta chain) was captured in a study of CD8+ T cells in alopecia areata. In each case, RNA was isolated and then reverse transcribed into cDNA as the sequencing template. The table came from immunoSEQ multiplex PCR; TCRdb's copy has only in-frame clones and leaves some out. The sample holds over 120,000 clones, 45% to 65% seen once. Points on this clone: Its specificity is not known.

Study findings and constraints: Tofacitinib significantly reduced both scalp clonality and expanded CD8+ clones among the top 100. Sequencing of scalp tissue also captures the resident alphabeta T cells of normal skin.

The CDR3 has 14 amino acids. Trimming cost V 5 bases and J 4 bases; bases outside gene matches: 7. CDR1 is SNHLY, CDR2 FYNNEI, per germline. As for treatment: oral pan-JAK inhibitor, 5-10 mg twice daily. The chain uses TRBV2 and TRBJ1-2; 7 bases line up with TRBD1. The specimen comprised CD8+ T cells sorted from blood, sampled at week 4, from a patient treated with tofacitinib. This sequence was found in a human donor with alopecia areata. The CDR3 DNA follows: TGTGCCAGCAGTTCGCCGAAGGGGGCCTATGGCTACACCTTC. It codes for CASSSPKGAYGYTF.